These 10 T cell receptor beta chains came from one sample sequenced in a study of blood T cell repertoires in COVID-19. This table comes from immunoSEQ multiplex PCR, and its TCRdb copy is limited to in-frame clones, with some not included. The sample lists approximately 260,000 clones, about nine tenths occurring once. The sequenced sample consisted of PBMCs or T cells enriched from blood (not recorded which). The receptors were sampled from an older woman who had recovered from COVID-19.

The rearrangement uses TRBV18 and TRBJ1-6; D unclear. The V end was cut by 1 base, the J end by 8 bases, with 18 bases between. CDR1 KGHSH and CDR2 LQKENI come from the germline V gene. The CDR3 runs to 17 residues. CDR3 nucleotides: TGTGCCAGCTCACCACGTCCACGCGGAGGCGTTTATTCACCCCTCCACTTT. Protein product: CASSPRPRGGVYSPLHF. The full variable domain, rest sourced from reference TRBV18 and TRBJ1-6, is NAGVMQNPRHLVRRRGQEARLRCSPMKGHSHVYWYRQLPEEGLKFMVYLQKENIIDESGMPKERFSAEFPKEGPSILRIQQVVRGDSAAYFCASSPRPRGGVYSPLHFGNGTRLTVT.

The chain links TRBV18 to TRBJ2-1; TRBD2 matches at 8 bases. CDR1 KGHSH and CDR2 LQKENI come from the germline V gene. The V gene end was trimmed by 1 base and the J gene end by 1 base; junction bases not matched to a gene: 6. The CDR3 has 17 residues. The CDR3 nucleotides are TGTGCCAGCTCACCACGGGCGGGAGGAGGATCCTACAATGAGCAGTTCTTC. Amino acids: CASSPRAGGGSYNEQFF.

The chain links TRBV28 to TRBJ2-5; the D gene is possibly TRBD2 (6 bases). Trimming took 3 bases from V and 9 from J, leaving 11 bases between them. In germline, CDR1 is MDHEN, CDR2 SYDVKM. There are 12 residues in the CDR3. The CDR3 loop reads CASSFTSSAQYF. CDR3 DNA: TGTGCCAGCAGTTTTACTAGCTCAGCCCAGTACTTC.

The genes are TRBV5-5 and TRBJ1-2; D uncertain. This CDR3 comprises 15 residues. The V gene's germline CDR1 is SGHKS and CDR2 YYEKEE (reference sequence). The V gene lost 4 bases and the J gene lost 3 bases, with 16 bases spanning the gap. The DNA for the CDR3 is TGTGCCAGCAGCCCTAACGGACTGTTCTACTATGGCTACACCTTC. Translating it yields CASSPNGLFYYGYTF.

The V and J genes are TRBV10-3 and TRBJ2-3; TRBD2 aligns across 14 bases. The V and J ends lost 6 bases and 4 bases, in that order; junction bases with no gene match: 6. The germline V gene encodes CDR1 ENHRY and CDR2 SYGVKD. This CDR3 comprises 16 residues. CDR3 sequence: CAIRVATSGGADTQYF. CDR3 nucleotide sequence: TGTGCCATCAGGGTCGCGACTAGCGGGGGGGCAGATACGCAGTATTTT.

This chain joins TRBV10-3 and TRBJ2-3; TRBD2 agrees at 7 bases. This CDR3 spans 14 amino acids. The V and J ends lost 5 bases and 2 bases, in that order; junction bases with no gene match: 4. The V gene's germline CDR1 is ENHRY and CDR2 SYGVKD. The CDR3 nucleotides read TGTGCCATCAGTCAGCGGGGCGACACAGATACGCAGTATTTT. Its translation: CAISQRGDTDTQYF.

The V gene is TRBV2, the J gene TRBJ2-7, with D unclear. From germline, CDR1 is SNHLY and CDR2 FYNNEI. Deletions cut 5 bases from V and 6 bases from J, with 8 bases between. This CDR3 contains 11 residues. The DNA for the CDR3 is TGTGCCAGCAGTTTCCGGTCCGAGCAGTACTTC. This sequence encodes CASSFRSEQYF.

The chain links TRBV5-1 to TRBJ1-6; D possibly corresponds to TRBD1 (5 bases). Germline CDR1 reads SGHRS; CDR2 reads YFSETQ. Trimming pared 3 bases from V and 7 bases from J, leaving 8 bases between. The CDR3 totals 13 residues. CDR3 loop: CASSWRGNSPLHF. The CDR3 DNA is TGCGCCAGCAGCTGGAGGGGCAATTCACCCCTCCACTTT.

This chain connects TRBV3-1 (or the pseudogene TRBV3-2) to TRBJ2-5; 9 nucleotides match TRBD2. The CDR3 runs 15 residues. The germline V gene encodes CDR1 LGHDT and CDR2 YNNKEL (reference sequence). V trimming: 4 bases; J trimming: 1 base; junction bases outside the gene matches: 4. For the CDR3, the DNA is TGTGCCAGCAGCCCCTTAGCGGGGGCCCAAGAGACCCAGTACTTC. Translation: CASSPLAGAQETQYF.

The chain carries TRBV11-2 and TRBJ2-2; 13 bases are a match to TRBD2. The CDR3 length is 20 residues. J lost 4 bases, V lost 0 bases, and 11 bases had no gene match. From germline, CDR1 is SGHAT and CDR2 FQNNGV. The CDR3 loop is CASSLDFAWTSGGSTGELFF. The DNA of the CDR3 is TGTGCCAGCAGCTTAGATTTTGCCTGGACTAGCGGGGGTAGCACCGGGGAGCTGTTTTTT.